Described below is a single T cell receptor (beta chain) sequence and its context. Self-reported history from a screening survey and questionnaire set each donor's cohort. In Cohort 3, a recovered donor had either two negative PCRs, clearance, or symptom resolution. The data derive from a study of blood T cell repertoires in COVID-19. Trimming shortened V by 5 bases and J by 6 bases, and 17 bases separated the two germline ends. This CDR3 comprises 15 residues. Germline lookup yields CDR1 SGHVS and CDR2 FQNEAQ. The data were produced by immunoSEQ multiplex PCR, yet TCRdb's version contains in-frame clones alone and is incomplete. The data hold 150,000 to 200,000 clones, with around 79% observed a single time.

The V call is TRBV7-8, the J call TRBJ1-5; D is perhaps TRBD1 (6 bases). This TCR was recovered from a man in his fifties who had recovered from COVID-19. Input material: PBMCs or T cells enriched from blood (not recorded which). The CDR3 DNA is TGTGCCAGCAGCCAAGGCGCCAGGGGTGGTCAGCCCCAGCATTTT. This translates into CASSQGARGGQPQHF.